These 5 T cell receptor beta chains came from one sample sequenced in a study of T cells after yellow fever vaccination. TCRdb analysed the 5' RACE reads with MiXCR anew, one entry per CDR3 protein. In the table there are under 300,000 distinct CDR3 sequences, less than 8.5% of which are singletons. The source material was CD4+ T cells sorted from PBMCs, sampled 15 days after the yellow fever booster vaccination. Every receptor here comes from a man in his thirties or forties who received the YFV17D yellow fever vaccine.

This clonotype came up a few times. J is TRBJ1-2 and V is TRBV20-1; D remains unclear. Germline loops: CDR1 DFQATT, CDR2 SNEGSKA (reference sequence). Trimming took off 2 bases at V and 8 bases at J, with 12 bases between the two ends. There are 12 residues in the CDR3. The CDR3 DNA sequence: TGCAGTGCTAGATCGGCAATCGGGGGCTACACCTTC. Its translation: CSARSAIGGYTF.

This chain links TRBV9 with TRBJ2-3; the D gene is possibly TRBD1 (5 bases). The V end was cut by 3 bases, the J end by 3 bases, with 11 bases between. Per germline, CDR1 SGDLS and CDR2 YYNGEE. CDR3 length: 14 residues. For the CDR3, the DNA is TGTGCCAGCAGCGCCAGGGAATTGACAGATACGCAGTATTTT. Amino acids: CASSARELTDTQYF.

This clonotype was recorded a few times. This chain links TRBV7-9 with TRBJ2-7; TRBD1 might be the D (5 bases). The CDR3 totals 13 residues. V was trimmed by 3 bases and J by 6 bases, leaving 12 bases between them. Looked up from germline, CDR1 is SEHNR and CDR2 is FQNEAQ (reference sequence). The CDR3 protein is CASSFARVGEQYF. The DNA for the CDR3 is TGTGCCAGCAGCTTTGCCAGGGTGGGCGAGCAGTACTTC.

This clonotype has more than one count but fewer than ten. This is likely a read error, given that the CDR3 carries no conserved phenylalanine or tryptophan at its end. V usage is TRBV20-1 and J usage is TRBJ1-3; D is unresolved. The V end lost 0 bases, the J end lost 0 bases, and 9 bases lay between the germline ends. This CDR3 comprises 15 residues. The germline V gene encodes CDR1 DFQATT and CDR2 SNEGSKA (reference sequence). This chain's CDR3 is CSARDPRSSGNTIYS. As DNA, the CDR3 is TGCAGTGCTAGAGATCCCAGGAGCTCTGGAAACACCATATATTCT.

The chain uses TRBV7-2 and TRBJ2-1, with 10 bases matching TRBD2. The junction had 11 bases not matched to a gene; V was cut back by 5 bases and J by 4 bases. This CDR3 region has 17 residues. CDR1 is SGHTA, CDR2 FQGNSA, per germline. CDR3 region: CASSPQTGTSVYNEQFF. In nucleotides, the CDR3 is TGTGCCAGCAGCCCTCAAACCGGGACTAGCGTATACAATGAGCAGTTCTTC.